This passage covers 14 T cell receptor beta chains from one sample sequenced in a study of CD8+ T cells in alopecia areata. As the sequencing template, cDNA was produced by extracting RNA and reverse transcribing it. The assay was immunoSEQ multiplex PCR, and TCRdb's table has in-frame clones only and misses some. The data hold hundreds of thousands of clones, with roughly two thirds observed a single time. The sample here was CD4+ T cells sorted from blood, taken at week 0. These receptors were collected from a human donor with alopecia areata.

DNA of the CDR3: TGCGCCAGCAGCCAGCGAGGGGCCCGTCCAGGGGAGGGGACCCAGTACTTC. The encoded protein is CASSQRGARPGEGTQYF. The rearrangement uses TRBV4-1 and TRBJ2-5, with D possibly TRBD2 on 7 matching bases. Germline CDR1 and CDR2: MGHRA and YSYEKL. The CDR3 contains 17 residues. Deletions cut 3 bases from V and 7 bases from J, with 24 bases between.

CDR3 protein: CASSSGTGGYNEQFF. The CDR3, as DNA: TGTGCCAGCAGTAGCGGGACAGGGGGCTACAATGAGCAGTTCTTC. The rearrangement joins TRBV2 to TRBJ2-1; 11 bases map to TRBD1. J was trimmed by 3 bases and V by 5 bases; bases with no gene match: 3. CDR1 and CDR2 (germline): SNHLY, FYNNEI. This CDR3 region has 15 residues.

The chain uses TRBV6-6 and TRBJ1-5; D possibly corresponds to TRBD1 (5 bases). The V gene's germline CDR1 is MNHNY and CDR2 SVGAGI (reference sequence). The CDR3 runs to 13 residues. The ends were cut back, 2 bases at V and 9 bases at J, with 11 bases in the middle. DNA of the CDR3: TGTGCCAGCAGTTACAATCAGGGTGGGCCCCAGCATTTT. Amino acids: CASSYNQGGPQHF.

The sample holds a few counts of this clone. V is TRBV15 and J is TRBJ1-6; no firm D call. Germline values: CDR1 LNHNV, CDR2 YYDKDF (reference sequence). The V end lost 0 bases, the J end lost 3 bases, and 6 bases lay between the germline ends. The length of the CDR3 is 15 residues. DNA for the CDR3: TGTGCCACCAGCAGAGATCAACACTATAATTCACCCCTCCACTTT. It specifies CATSRDQHYNSPLHF.

The CDR3 spells CASSPQGNRETQYF. The CDR3 DNA is TGTGCCAGCAGCCCGCAAGGGAATCGAGAGACCCAGTACTTC. The chain uses TRBV7-2 and TRBJ2-5; D unresolved. The CDR3 consists of 14 residues. The germline CDR1 and CDR2 sequences are SGHTA and FQGNSA. V was pared by 5 bases and J by 4 bases, with 14 bases between.

The chain carries TRBV5-6 and TRBJ1-6; possibly TRBD1 for D (6 bases). The V end lost 4 bases, the J end lost 6 bases, and 17 bases lay between the germline ends. CDR1 is SGHDT and CDR2 is YYEEEE in the germline V gene. There are 16 residues in the CDR3. The CDR3: CASSRRQVTINSPLHF. CDR3 bases: TGTGCCAGCAGCCGACGACAGGTTACGATTAATTCACCCCTCCACTTT.

V gene TRBV30 combines with J gene TRBJ1-2, with unresolved D. This CDR3 has 13 residues. The germline gives CDR1 GTSNPN, CDR2 SVGIG (reference sequence). Trimming took off 2 bases at V and 7 bases at J, with 14 bases between the two ends. In DNA, the CDR3 is TGTGCCTGGAGTTCGTCGGGCTCGGGTGGCTACACCTTC. Translation gives CAWSSSGSGGYTF.

The rearrangement joins TRBV29-1 to TRBJ1-2; D gene unclear. The germline gives CDR1 SQVTM, CDR2 ANQGSEA. The CDR3 is 15 amino acids. V was trimmed by 4 bases and J by 1 base, leaving 16 bases between them. Here the CDR3 reads CSVGRVRNSNYGYTF. CDR3 DNA: TGCAGCGTTGGTAGAGTCCGGAACAGTAACTATGGCTACACCTTC.

This chain joins TRBV6-6 and TRBJ1-5, with 8 nucleotides matching TRBD1. Trimming took 4 bases from V and 5 from J; bases not matched to a gene: 1. The CDR3 has 13 amino acids. Germline values: CDR1 MNHNY, CDR2 SVGAGI (reference sequence). DNA of the CDR3: TGTGCCAGCAGTTGGACAGGGCATCAGCCCCAGCATTTT. This sequence encodes CASSWTGHQPQHF.

The chain combines TRBV13 with TRBJ2-5; D possibly corresponds to TRBD1 (6 bases). The CDR3 covers 13 residues. In germline, CDR1 is PRHDT, CDR2 FYEKMQ (reference sequence). Trimming left V 5 bases short and J 1 base short, with 8 bases between. CDR3 sequence (DNA): TGTGCCAGCAGCCAGGACAGCCAAGAGACCCAGTACTTC. Its translation is CASSQDSQETQYF.

The V gene is TRBV14, the J gene TRBJ2-2, with a weak D call TRBD1 (5 bases). The germline V gene encodes CDR1 SGHDN and CDR2 FVKESK. The germline V and J ends were trimmed by 3 bases and 4 bases, with 9 bases remaining between them. The CDR3 covers 14 residues. CDR3 sequence (DNA): TGTGCCAGCAGCCACCGGCAGGGCACCGGGGAGCTGTTTTTT. Protein: CASSHRQGTGELFF.

The chain uses TRBV7-3 and TRBJ2-5, with a tentative D call TRBD2 (5 bases). The germline V gene has CDR1 SGHTA and CDR2 FQGTGA. The V gene lost 3 bases and the J gene lost 2 bases, with 7 bases spanning the gap. The CDR3 consists of 13 residues. The CDR3 coding sequence is TGTGCCAGCAGCTTGCTAGCACAAGAGACCCAGTACTTC. Translated: CASSLLAQETQYF. Full variable domain (missing parts from reference TRBV7-3 and TRBJ2-5): GAGVSQTPSNKVTEKGKYVELRCDPISGHTALYWYRQSLGQGPEFLIYFQGTGAADDSGLPNDRFFAVRPEGSVSTLKIQRTERGDSAVYLCASSLLAQETQYFGPGTRLLVL.

This clone came up a few times. The chain joins TRBV18 to TRBJ2-5, with TRBD2 matching 8 bases. Germline lookup yields CDR1 KGHSH and CDR2 LQKENI. The CDR3 extends over 18 amino acids. V lost 6 bases and J lost 2; bases outside the gene matches: 17. CDR3 loop: CASSKQLATSGSQETQYF. The CDR3 coding sequence is TGTGCCAGCTCCAAGCAATTGGCTACTAGCGGATCACAAGAGACCCAGTACTTC.

This clone has a single count. The chain combines TRBV30 with TRBJ1-2; D not resolved. The CDR3 is 12 residues long. The germline V gene has CDR1 GTSNPN and CDR2 SVGIG (reference sequence). V gave up 3 bases and J gave up 7 bases, with 12 bases separating them. CDR3 nucleotides: TGTGCCTGGAGCCTAAAGGTGGCTGGCTACACCTTC. This sequence encodes CAWSLKVAGYTF.